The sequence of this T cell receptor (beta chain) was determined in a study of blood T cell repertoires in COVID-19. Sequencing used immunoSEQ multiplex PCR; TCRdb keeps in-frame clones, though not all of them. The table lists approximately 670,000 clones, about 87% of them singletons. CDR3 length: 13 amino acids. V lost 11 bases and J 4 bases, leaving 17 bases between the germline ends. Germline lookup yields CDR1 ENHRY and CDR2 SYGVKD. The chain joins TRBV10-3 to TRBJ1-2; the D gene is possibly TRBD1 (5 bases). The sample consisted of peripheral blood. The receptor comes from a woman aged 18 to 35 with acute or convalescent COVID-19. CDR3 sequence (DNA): TGTGCCTCCGGGGACGTGGGGGGCTATGGCTACACCTTC. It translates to CASGDVGGYGYTF.